This is a list of T cell receptor beta chains from one sample in a study of T cells in Graves' hyperthyroidism and ophthalmopathy. TCRdb fed the multiplex PCR reads into MiXCR, producing one record per CDR3 protein. The repertoire holds about 680,000 distinct CDR3 sequences, about 35% seen once, with roughly 30% in the top ten. Material for sequencing was blood. The origin of the receptors is a woman between 40 and 50 years old with Graves' hyperthyroidism. The CDR3 runs from the conserved cysteine through the conserved F or W. Each record gives: J gene, clone size, D gene, V gene, CDR3 DNA, CDR3 protein. The D gene is left open where the match is weak. The size of a clone is reported for some rows only, either as once, few or many, or as a class for expanded clones.

>TRBJ2-6|.|TRBD1|TRBV7-9
TGCGCCAGCAGCCTGGGACCGCGACAGGGTATCTCTGGGGCCAACGTCCTGACTTTC
CASSLGPRQGISGANVLTF
>TRBJ2-2|.|.|TRBV12-3/TRBV12-4
TGTGCCAGCAGTAAGAGGTTAACAAAGGAGCTGTTTTTT
CASSKRLTKELFF
>TRBJ1-1|many|.|TRBV2
TGTGCCAGCAGACCTACCTGGATGAACACTGAAGCTTTCTTT
CASRPTWMNTEAFF
>TRBJ1-2|many|TRBD1|TRBV20-1
TGCAGTGCTGTAGAAGACAGGGGGAACGGAGGCTACACCTTC
CSAVEDRGNGGYTF
>TRBJ1-2|few|.|TRBV6-2/TRBV6-3
TGTGCCAGCAGTTACGCGGGACAAGCTAACTATGGCTACACCTTC
CASSYAGQANYGYTF
>TRBJ1-1|.|.|TRBV2
TGTGCCAGCAGCTTCGACCGGGGAGCTGTTTTT
CASSFDRGAVF
>TRBJ1-5|.|TRBD1|TRBV2
TGTGCCAGCCAAGATGCGGGGCTCGGGACAGGGAAGTATCAGCCCCAGCATTTT
CASQDAGLGTGKYQPQHF
>TRBJ1-4|many|.|TRBV2
TGTGCCAGCACTAGTAATGAAAAACTGTTTTTT
CASTSNEKLFF
>TRBJ1-2|many|.|TRBV4-3
TGCGCCAGCAGCCAAGAAGGCTATGGCTACACCTTC
CASSQEGYGYTF
>TRBJ1-1|few|.|TRBV6-5
TGTGCCAGCAGCCCAACTAGCGGGACTGAAGCTCTCTTT
CASSPTSGTEALF